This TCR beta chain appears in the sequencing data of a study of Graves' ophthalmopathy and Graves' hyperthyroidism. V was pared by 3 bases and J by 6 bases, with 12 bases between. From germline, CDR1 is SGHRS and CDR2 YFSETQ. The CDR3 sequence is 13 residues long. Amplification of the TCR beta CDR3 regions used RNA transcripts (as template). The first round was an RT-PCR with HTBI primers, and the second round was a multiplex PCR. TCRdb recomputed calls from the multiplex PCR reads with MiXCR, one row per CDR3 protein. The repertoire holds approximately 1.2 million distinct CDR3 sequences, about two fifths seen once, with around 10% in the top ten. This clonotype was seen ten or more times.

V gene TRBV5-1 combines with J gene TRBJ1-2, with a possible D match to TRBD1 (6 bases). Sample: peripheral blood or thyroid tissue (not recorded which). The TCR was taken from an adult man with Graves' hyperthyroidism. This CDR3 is CASSSEQGNGYTF. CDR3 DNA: TGCGCCAGCAGCTCCGAACAGGGAAATGGCTACACCTTC.